A selection of T cell receptor beta chains follows, all from one sample in a study of CD8 T cells in ankylosing spondylitis. TCRdb re-derived calls from the 5' RACE reads in MiXCR, one entry per CDR3 protein. Counted here are 200,000 to 250,000 distinct CDR3 sequences, under 30% occurring once; the ten biggest clones make up around 6.3%. Sequenced material: blood, either unsorted or a sorted T cell fraction (not recorded which). Receptors were obtained from a male donor with ankylosing spondylitis or in good health (not recorded which). Both conserved end residues are part of each CDR3. The D gene is left open where the match is weak. For some rows the clone size is stated as once, few or many, or as a class when expanded; others skip it.

DNA: TGCGCCAGCAGCTTAGGGACAGGGGGCTACTACGAGCAGTACTTC
CDR3: CASSLGTGGYYEQYF
V: TRBV5-1
J: TRBJ2-7
size: many
D: TRBD1

DNA: TGCAGTGCTAGGAGAGCGGACCGATACAATGAGCAGTTCTTC
CDR3: CSARRADRYNEQFF
V: TRBV20-1
J: TRBJ2-1
size: few
D: -

DNA: TGCGCCAGCAGCCAATTGGTAGCGGGAGGATACAATGAGCAGTTCTTC
CDR3: CASSQLVAGGYNEQFF
V: TRBV4-1
J: TRBJ2-1
size: -
D: TRBD2

DNA: TGCAGTGTTGGGATGCGGCTACACTCCTACAATGAGCAGTTCTTC
CDR3: CSVGMRLHSYNEQFF
V: TRBV20-1
J: TRBJ2-1
size: -
D: -

DNA: TGTGCCAGCACAACCGCGGGTGAGCAGTTCTTC
CDR3: CASTTAGEQFF
V: TRBV12-3/TRBV12-4
J: TRBJ2-1
size: many
D: -

DNA: TGTGCCAGCAGCTTGGGACAGGTCCCCTACGAGCAGTACTTC
CDR3: CASSLGQVPYEQYF
V: TRBV7-9
J: TRBJ2-7
size: many
D: TRBD1

DNA: TGTGCCAGCAGTTTTCTGGGGAGGAGCACAGATACGCAGTATTTT
CDR3: CASSFLGRSTDTQYF
V: TRBV27
J: TRBJ2-3
size: few
D: -

DNA: TGTGCCATCCGACGGACAGGGGGCGGCTACACCTTC
CDR3: CAIRRTGGGYTF
V: TRBV10-3
J: TRBJ1-2
size: few
D: TRBD1

DNA: TGTGCCAGCAGCCAAGAAAGGGTCAGCGGGAGCGAGCAGTACTTC
CDR3: CASSQERVSGSEQYF
V: TRBV3-1
J: TRBJ2-7
size: many
D: TRBD2

DNA: TGTGCCAGCACCCCGGACAGCTACTATGGCTACACCTTC
CDR3: CASTPDSYYGYTF
V: TRBV12-3/TRBV12-4
J: TRBJ1-2
size: many
D: -

DNA: TGTGCCAGCAGCTTGAGGGGTCTTCGCGACGAGCAGTACTTC
CDR3: CASSLRGLRDEQYF
V: TRBV7-3
J: TRBJ2-7
size: many
D: -

DNA: TGTGCCAGCAGACGCAACGGGGGGGAATTTAATTCACCCCTCCACTTT
CDR3: CASRRNGGEFNSPLHF
V: TRBV11-2
J: TRBJ1-6
size: -
D: -

DNA: TGCAGTGCTACTGACAGCCTAAAAATGAACACTGAAGCTTTCTTT
CDR3: CSATDSLKMNTEAFF
V: TRBV20-1
J: TRBJ1-1
size: many
D: -

DNA: TGTGCCAGCAGCAGACTAGCGGACCGCTACGAGCAGTACTTC
CDR3: CASSRLADRYEQYF
V: TRBV6-2/TRBV6-3
J: TRBJ2-7
size: many
D: TRBD2

DNA: TGTGCCACCAGCCAAGAGCCTGGGACAGATACGCAGTATTTT
CDR3: CATSQEPGTDTQYF
V: TRBV15
J: TRBJ2-3
size: many
D: -

DNA: TGTGCCAGCAGTTTCCAGACAGGGGGAGTCGAGCAGTACTTC
CDR3: CASSFQTGGVEQYF
V: TRBV12-3/TRBV12-4
J: TRBJ2-7
size: -
D: TRBD1

DNA: TGTGCCAGCAGCTTAGATTGGGGACAGAGCCTCGATGAGCAGTTCTTC
CDR3: CASSLDWGQSLDEQFF
V: TRBV11-2
J: TRBJ2-1
size: many
D: TRBD1

DNA: TGCGCCAGCAGCTCCGGACCCGTAAATGAAAAACTGTTTTTT
CDR3: CASSSGPVNEKLFF
V: TRBV5-1
J: TRBJ1-4
size: many
D: -